This T cell receptor beta chain appears in the sequencing data of a study of T cells in narcolepsy. Across the whole study: Enrolled donors included narcolepsy type 1 or type 2 patients and healthy controls.

Remarks on this clone: Its target is not known.

Study-level findings and limits: Autoreactive clonotypes reportedly recurred in blood of same and different patients, not controls.

Clones were read by immunoSEQ multiplex PCR, and TCRdb kept only the in-frame ones, dropping some. The sample includes 30,000 to 40,000 clones, 75% to 90% seen only once; the top ten take 2% to 3%. The ends lost 8 bases at V and 0 bases at J; junction bases unmatched: 8. The germline V gene has CDR1 MDHEN and CDR2 SYDVKM. The CDR3 loop spans 15 amino acids. The clonotype was recovered from a human donor with narcolepsy. The sample taken for sequencing was CD45RA- memory CD4+ T cells from PBMCs. The chain joins TRBV28 to TRBJ1-1; 8 bases match TRBD1. CDR3 DNA sequence: TGTGCCAGCCCCTCATCGACAGGGGTGAACACTGAAGCTTTCTTT. Protein sequence: CASPSSTGVNTEAFF. The full variable domain, completed using reference TRBV28 and TRBJ1-1, is DVKVTQSSRYLVKRTGEKVFLECVQDMDHENMFWYRQDPGLGLRLIYFSYDVKMKEKGDIPEGYSVSREKKERFSLILESASTNQTSMYLCASPSSTGVNTEAFFGQGTRLTVV.